These T cell receptor beta chains were read from a single sample in a study of blood T cell repertoires in COVID-19. Profiling relied on immunoSEQ multiplex PCR, and the TCRdb table lists in-frame clones only, not all of them. This sample yields about 350,000 clones, of which 85% to 90% are seen a single time; approximately 0.97% belongs to the top ten. The sequenced sample was PBMCs or T cells enriched from blood (not recorded which). These receptors came from a woman aged 30 to 39 who had been exposed to COVID-19. The CDR3 runs from the conserved cysteine through the conserved F or W. The order of the fields is J gene, D gene, V gene, clone size, CDR3 DNA, CDR3 protein. A D gene is named only where the DNA matches it firmly. Clone size appears in some rows only: once, few, many, or a class for an expanded clone.

J gene: TRBJ1-5; D gene: .; V gene: TRBV30; clone size: .; CDR3 DNA: TGTGCCTGGAGTCAGGGTACGGGACAATTTCAGCCCCAGCATTTT; CDR3 protein: CAWSQGTGQFQPQHF
J gene: TRBJ1-3; D gene: TRBD1; V gene: TRBV29-1; clone size: once; CDR3 DNA: TGCAGCGCCCGACAGGGGGCATCTGGAAACACCATATATTTT; CDR3 protein: CSARQGASGNTIYF
J gene: TRBJ1-2; D gene: .; V gene: TRBV21-1; clone size: .; CDR3 DNA: TGTGCCAGCCCGGACTTGTCCAACTATGGCTACACCTTC; CDR3 protein: CASPDLSNYGYTF
J gene: TRBJ2-1; D gene: TRBD2; V gene: TRBV2; clone size: .; CDR3 DNA: TGTGCCAGCAGTGATAGGACTAGCGGGAGGAATGAGCAGTTCTTC; CDR3 protein: CASSDRTSGRNEQFF
J gene: TRBJ2-7; D gene: TRBD1; V gene: TRBV28; clone size: .; CDR3 DNA: TGTGCCAGCAGCCGACAGGGGGTTGCCTACGAGCAGTACTTC; CDR3 protein: CASSRQGVAYEQYF
J gene: TRBJ2-3; D gene: TRBD2; V gene: TRBV9; clone size: .; CDR3 DNA: TGTGCCAGCAGCGCCGCACTAGCGCCACGCACAGATACGCAGTATTTT; CDR3 protein: CASSAALAPRTDTQYF
J gene: TRBJ2-7; D gene: TRBD1; V gene: TRBV27; clone size: .; CDR3 DNA: TGTGCCAGCACTTGGGACAGGGGACCCTACGAGCAGTACTTC; CDR3 protein: CASTWDRGPYEQYF
J gene: TRBJ2-7; D gene: TRBD2; V gene: TRBV6-5; clone size: .; CDR3 DNA: TGTGCCAGCAGTTACGGTAGCGGGAGAGGGTACGAGCAGTACTTC; CDR3 protein: CASSYGSGRGYEQYF
J gene: TRBJ1-5; D gene: .; V gene: TRBV10-3; clone size: .; CDR3 DNA: TGTGCCATCACCCCAGGGGGCAATCAGCCCCAGCATTTT; CDR3 protein: CAITPGGNQPQHF
J gene: TRBJ2-2; D gene: .; V gene: TRBV9; clone size: .; CDR3 DNA: TGTGCCAGCACATCTGGGTCGTCGGGCACCGGGGAGCTGTTTTTT; CDR3 protein: CASTSGSSGTGELFF
J gene: TRBJ1-1; D gene: TRBD1; V gene: TRBV2; clone size: few; CDR3 DNA: TGTGCCAGCAGTGGTTCCGGGACAGTGAACACTGAAGCTTTCTTT; CDR3 protein: CASSGSGTVNTEAFF
J gene: TRBJ1-1; D gene: TRBD1; V gene: TRBV27; clone size: .; CDR3 DNA: TGTGCCAGCAGTCCTCGGACAGGGGGCTTAGGCACTGAAGCTTTCTTT; CDR3 protein: CASSPRTGGLGTEAFF
J gene: TRBJ2-4; D gene: .; V gene: TRBV27; clone size: few; CDR3 DNA: TGTGCCAGCAGTGCTCAGGGTTACATTCAGTACTTC; CDR3 protein: CASSAQGYIQYF
J gene: TRBJ1-6; D gene: .; V gene: TRBV28; clone size: .; CDR3 DNA: TGTGCCAGCAGCCTAGTGCCCCGGGAGGGAGAGAATTCACCCCTCCACTTT; CDR3 protein: CASSLVPREGENSPLHF
J gene: TRBJ2-7; D gene: .; V gene: TRBV7-8; clone size: once; CDR3 DNA: TGTGCCAGCAGCTCGCTGGGCGGGCGGGACTCCTACGAGCAGTACTTC; CDR3 protein: CASSSLGGRDSYEQYF
J gene: TRBJ2-1; D gene: TRBD2; V gene: TRBV19; clone size: .; CDR3 DNA: TGTGCCAGTAGTAACGCCCGGACTAGCGGTAGCTCCTACAATGAGCAGTTCTTC; CDR3 protein: CASSNARTSGSSYNEQFF
J gene: TRBJ1-2; D gene: TRBD1; V gene: TRBV28; clone size: .; CDR3 DNA: TGTGCCAGCTCCCCTCGGGACAGAGAAGGTGGCTACACCTTC; CDR3 protein: CASSPRDREGGYTF
J gene: TRBJ2-1; D gene: .; V gene: TRBV5-4; clone size: .; CDR3 DNA: TGTGCCAGCAGCCGCCCTCGGACAGAGTACAATGAGCAGTTCTTC; CDR3 protein: CASSRPRTEYNEQFF
J gene: TRBJ2-4; D gene: TRBD2; V gene: TRBV10-3; clone size: .; CDR3 DNA: TGTGCCATCAGTGCTCAACTAGCGGATAAAAACATTCAGTACTTC; CDR3 protein: CAISAQLADKNIQYF
J gene: TRBJ1-1; D gene: .; V gene: TRBV5-4; clone size: .; CDR3 DNA: TGTGCCAGCAGAGGGGGGGCGGGGAACACTGAAGCTTTCTTT; CDR3 protein: CASRGGAGNTEAFF
J gene: TRBJ1-2; D gene: TRBD1; V gene: TRBV9; clone size: .; CDR3 DNA: TGTGCCAGCAGCGAGACAGGGGTAAACTATGGCTACACCTTC; CDR3 protein: CASSETGVNYGYTF
J gene: TRBJ2-5; D gene: .; V gene: TRBV3-1/TRBV3-2; clone size: .; CDR3 DNA: TGTGCCAGCAGCCAAGGGCCGACTAGTCGGGAGACCCAGTACTTC; CDR3 protein: CASSQGPTSRETQYF
J gene: TRBJ1-2; D gene: TRBD1; V gene: TRBV7-2; clone size: .; CDR3 DNA: TGTGCCAGCAGACTGAACAGGGGTTCTAACTATGGCTACACCTTC; CDR3 protein: CASRLNRGSNYGYTF
J gene: TRBJ1-2; D gene: TRBD1; V gene: TRBV29-1; clone size: .; CDR3 DNA: TGCAGCGCCGAGGACAGGCACTCATCCTATGGCTACACCTTC; CDR3 protein: CSAEDRHSSYGYTF
J gene: TRBJ2-3; D gene: TRBD2; V gene: TRBV6-5; clone size: .; CDR3 DNA: TGTGCCAGCACGCTAGCGGGAGTGACAGATACGCAGTATTTT; CDR3 protein: CASTLAGVTDTQYF
J gene: TRBJ2-7; D gene: .; V gene: TRBV4-2; clone size: .; CDR3 DNA: TGTGCCAGCAGCCAAGAAGGAACAGGGAGCTCCTACGAGCAGTACTTC; CDR3 protein: CASSQEGTGSSYEQYF
J gene: TRBJ1-1; D gene: .; V gene: TRBV6-5; clone size: .; CDR3 DNA: TGTGCCAGCAGTCCTAGTAGGTCGCGGGCTGAAGCTTTCTTT; CDR3 protein: CASSPSRSRAEAFF
J gene: TRBJ2-3; D gene: .; V gene: TRBV28; clone size: .; CDR3 DNA: TGTGCCAGCAGTCCGACAGGTTTGGCAGATACGCAGTATTTT; CDR3 protein: CASSPTGLADTQYF
J gene: TRBJ2-7; D gene: .; V gene: TRBV18; clone size: .; CDR3 DNA: TGTGCCAGCTCACTGGGCAGAGCCTACGAGCAGTACTTC; CDR3 protein: CASSLGRAYEQYF
J gene: TRBJ1-2; D gene: TRBD1; V gene: TRBV19; clone size: .; CDR3 DNA: TGTGCCAGTAGTCCGGGACAGGGGGTGGATGGCTACACCTTC; CDR3 protein: CASSPGQGVDGYTF
J gene: TRBJ1-1; D gene: .; V gene: TRBV19; clone size: .; CDR3 DNA: TGTGCCAGTAGTTCACAGGGTATGAACACTGAAGCTTTCTTT; CDR3 protein: CASSSQGMNTEAFF
J gene: TRBJ2-3; D gene: TRBD2; V gene: TRBV28; clone size: few; CDR3 DNA: TGTGCCAGCAGAGCTAGCGGGACCCGCACAGATACGCAGTATTTT; CDR3 protein: CASRASGTRTDTQYF
J gene: TRBJ2-7; D gene: TRBD2; V gene: TRBV9; clone size: .; CDR3 DNA: TGTGCCAGCAGCGGGGGACTAGCGGGAGTCTACGAGCAGTACTTC; CDR3 protein: CASSGGLAGVYEQYF
J gene: TRBJ2-7; D gene: TRBD2; V gene: TRBV5-1; clone size: .; CDR3 DNA: TGCGCCAGCAGCCCCGATAAGCGGGAGGGCCCCGAGCAGTACTTC; CDR3 protein: CASSPDKREGPEQYF
J gene: TRBJ2-2; D gene: TRBD1; V gene: TRBV6-6; clone size: .; CDR3 DNA: TGTGCCAGCAGTTACGTAGGGGGCCACACCGGGGAGCTGTTTTTT; CDR3 protein: CASSYVGGHTGELFF
J gene: TRBJ1-2; D gene: TRBD1; V gene: TRBV19; clone size: .; CDR3 DNA: TGTGCCAGTAATACCCAAACCGGGACAGCCTATGGCTACACCTTC; CDR3 protein: CASNTQTGTAYGYTF
J gene: TRBJ1-6; D gene: .; V gene: TRBV5-1; clone size: .; CDR3 DNA: TGCGCCAGCAGCTTGACCCCGATAGACCGCGGTTTCTATAATTCACCCCTCCACTTT; CDR3 protein: CASSLTPIDRGFYNSPLHF
J gene: TRBJ1-1; D gene: .; V gene: TRBV10-3; clone size: .; CDR3 DNA: TGTGCCATCAGCGAACAGGGTCTCATCGACACTGAAGCTTTCTTT; CDR3 protein: CAISEQGLIDTEAFF
J gene: TRBJ2-1; D gene: TRBD2; V gene: TRBV4-2; clone size: .; CDR3 DNA: TGTGCCAGCAGCCAAGGCGTTAGCGGGAGGGGTAATGAGCAGTTCTTC; CDR3 protein: CASSQGVSGRGNEQFF
J gene: TRBJ2-7; D gene: .; V gene: TRBV25-1; clone size: .; CDR3 DNA: TGTGCCAGCAGTGAAACAGGGAAGGTCTACGAGCAGTACTTC; CDR3 protein: CASSETGKVYEQYF
J gene: TRBJ1-1; D gene: TRBD1; V gene: TRBV28; clone size: .; CDR3 DNA: TGTGCCACTCTTGGGACAGGGGGCCGGGGCACTGAAGCTTTCTTT; CDR3 protein: CATLGTGGRGTEAFF
J gene: TRBJ2-7; D gene: .; V gene: TRBV27; clone size: .; CDR3 DNA: TGTGCCAGCAGTTCGGAACAGGGTGGTTACGAGCAGTACTTC; CDR3 protein: CASSSEQGGYEQYF